Sequencing of this T cell receptor (beta chain) was carried out in a study of post-analysis software for immune sequencing data. General study findings and limits: People with multiple sclerosis had a significantly lower normalized Chao1 diversity than controls did. Relative to controls, patients had a few TRBV segments at higher frequency, with TRBV5-6, TRBV5-1 and TRBV20-1 among these.

Included in the TCR beta cDNA libraries were unique molecular identifiers. TCRdb passed the PCR reads through MiXCR, listing each CDR3 protein once. This sample has 700,000 to 800,000 distinct CDR3 sequences, with 25% to 30% found just once. The CDR3 totals 16 residues. Germline assignment: CDR1 ENHRY and CDR2 SYGVKD. The germline V and J ends were trimmed by 11 bases and 0 bases, with 20 bases remaining between them. In the case of this clonotype: Its target is unknown.

The clonotype was recovered from a girl aged 5 to 17 with multiple sclerosis. V is TRBV10-3 and J is TRBJ2-1, with D perhaps matching TRBD2 (6 bases). Sequencing was done on a sample of blood. DNA of the CDR3: TGTGCCGGTAGTCAGGAGGGGCCGAGCTCCTACAATGAGCAGTTCTTC. Its protein is CAGSQEGPSSYNEQFF.